The rows below give T cell receptor beta chains drawn from one sample of a study of shared clonotypes between healthy human individuals. The repertoire was sequenced with immunoSEQ multiplex PCR; TCRdb's copy has only in-frame clones and lacks some. Among some 2.1 million clones listed, less than 95% were seen once. Material: naive CD8+ T cells sorted from blood. The receptors were gathered from a man aged 18 to 35 in good health. Both conserved end residues are trimmed from each CDR3.

V	J	CDR3
TRBV9	TRBJ2-7	ASSVAGAEDEQY
TRBV5-1	TRBJ2-7	ASSLATGTYEQY
TRBV4-1	TRBJ2-7	ASSLRTSGEPRSYEQY
TRBV5-4	TRBJ1-1	ASSYSGGLNTEAF
TRBV15	TRBJ1-5	ATSRDRGSNQPQH
TRBV7-9	TRBJ1-2	ASSYGDYGYT
TRBV7-9	TRBJ2-3	ASSWPHRGFSTDTQY
TRBV4-1	TRBJ1-1	ASSQGAGTKAEAF
TRBV7-9	TRBJ1-5	ASSVGTGYSNQPQH
TRBV30	TRBJ2-2	AWSTGVTGELF
TRBV5-1	TRBJ2-5	ASSLDREETQY
TRBV27	TRBJ2-5	ASSFLTGETQY
TRBV6-5	TRBJ1-1	ASSEGQGATEAF
TRBV11-2	TRBJ2-2	ASSFETVLLNTGELF
TRBV9	TRBJ1-3	ASSLDSGNTIY
TRBV7-9	TRBJ1-1	ASSVNRGVDF
TRBV28	TRBJ1-1	ASSLWGANTEAF
TRBV30	TRBJ2-7	AWETYYEQY
TRBV5-1	TRBJ2-3	ASSLGGSTDTQY
TRBV6-5	TRBJ2-2	TSSYVTGTGELF
TRBV10-1	TRBJ2-7	ASTIRDRFNEQY
TRBV18	TRBJ2-2	ASSPLFPGQGSTGELF
TRBV6-1	TRBJ2-1	AIQMDVYNEQF
TRBV10-3	TRBJ2-7	AISESYSTPYEQY
TRBV7-2	TRBJ1-2	ASSLARGAFSYGYT
TRBV27	TRBJ2-7	ASSLFGLAGGHRYEQY
TRBV7-9	TRBJ2-5	ASSSGLQETQY
TRBV7-6	TRBJ1-4	ASSLGAADEKLF
TRBV13	TRBJ2-7	ASSPDSSYEQY
TRBV6-5	TRBJ1-1	ASTGRGPEDTEAF
TRBV27	TRBJ2-7	ASKLNSRQFASYEQY
TRBV4-1	TRBJ2-7	ASSQRDSYEQY
TRBV7-9	TRBJ1-2	ASSLVRAGDGYT
TRBV7-2	TRBJ2-3	ASSLVSAGLDTQY
TRBV30	TRBJ2-1	ALTGQGPYNEQF
TRBV19	TRBJ2-7	ASSAGPLSYEQY
TRBV7-9	TRBJ2-4	ASSGTGPSKNIQY
TRBV18	TRBJ2-7	ASSPDRDRDYEQY
TRBV13	TRBJ2-3	ASSLDTSGGTSTDTQY
TRBV28	TRBJ1-4	ASTPDWGNEKLF
TRBV6-5	TRBJ2-7	ASSYGGSGSYEQY
TRBV11-2	TRBJ2-3	ASQTGYTDTQY
TRBV27	TRBJ2-7	ASSLEASHYEQY
TRBV4-3	TRBJ2-2	ASSQDRSGELF
TRBV2	TRBJ2-7	ACAGTTVHEQY
TRBV29-1	TRBJ2-5	SAPGTGVETQY
TRBV13	TRBJ1-2	ASSSDRVLYGYT
TRBV5-8	TRBJ2-7	ANWQLGTSDYEQY